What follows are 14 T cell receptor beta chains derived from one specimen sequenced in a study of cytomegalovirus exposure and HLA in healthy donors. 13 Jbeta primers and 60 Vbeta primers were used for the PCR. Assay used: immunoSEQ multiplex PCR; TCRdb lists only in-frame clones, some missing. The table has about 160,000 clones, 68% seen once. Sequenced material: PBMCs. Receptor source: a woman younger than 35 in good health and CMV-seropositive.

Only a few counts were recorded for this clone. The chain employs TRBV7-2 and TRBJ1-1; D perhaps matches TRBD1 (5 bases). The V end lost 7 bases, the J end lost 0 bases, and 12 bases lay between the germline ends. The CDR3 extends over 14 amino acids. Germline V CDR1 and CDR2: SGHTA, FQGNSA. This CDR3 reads CASTGQPLNTEAFF. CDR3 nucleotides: TGTGCCAGCACAGGGCAGCCCTTGAACACTGAAGCTTTCTTT.

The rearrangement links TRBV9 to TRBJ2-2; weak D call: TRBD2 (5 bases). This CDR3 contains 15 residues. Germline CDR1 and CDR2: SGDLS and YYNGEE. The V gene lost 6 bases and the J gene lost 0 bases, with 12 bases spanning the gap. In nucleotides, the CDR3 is TGTGCCAGCACCCGTGGACTCACGAACACCGGGGAGCTGTTTTTT. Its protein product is CASTRGLTNTGELFF. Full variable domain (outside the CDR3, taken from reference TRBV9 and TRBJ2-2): DSGVTQTPKHLITATGQRVTLRCSPRSGDLSVYWYQQSLDQGLQFLIQYYNGEERAKGNILERFSAQQFPDLHSELNLSSLELGDSALYFCASTRGLTNTGELFFGEGSRLTVL.

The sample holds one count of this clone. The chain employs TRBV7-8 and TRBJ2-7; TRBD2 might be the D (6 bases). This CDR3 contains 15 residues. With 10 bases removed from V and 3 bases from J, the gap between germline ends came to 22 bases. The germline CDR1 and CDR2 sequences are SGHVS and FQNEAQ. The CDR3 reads CATALEGRRNYEQYF. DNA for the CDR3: TGTGCCACCGCATTAGAGGGGAGGAGGAACTACGAGCAGTACTTC.

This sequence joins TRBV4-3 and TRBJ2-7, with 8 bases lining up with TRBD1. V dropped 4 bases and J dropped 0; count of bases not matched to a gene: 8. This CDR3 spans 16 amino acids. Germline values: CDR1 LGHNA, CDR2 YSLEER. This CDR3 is CASSLIRGPSSYEQYF. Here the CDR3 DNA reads TGCGCCAGCAGCCTTATCAGGGGGCCTAGCTCCTACGAGCAGTACTTC.

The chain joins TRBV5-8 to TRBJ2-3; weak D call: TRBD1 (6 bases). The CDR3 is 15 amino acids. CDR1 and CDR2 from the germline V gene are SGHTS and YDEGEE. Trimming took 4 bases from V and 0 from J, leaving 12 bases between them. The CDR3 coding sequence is TGTGCCAGCAGCCAGAGAGGACAGAGCACAGATACGCAGTATTTT. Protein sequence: CASSQRGQSTDTQYF.

This CDR3 is CASSQDNNQPQHF. The CDR3, as DNA: TGTGCCAGCAGCCAAGATAACAATCAGCCCCAGCATTTT. V gene TRBV4-2 combines with J gene TRBJ1-5; D gene ambiguous. Looked up from germline, CDR1 is LGHNA and CDR2 is YNFKEQ. V was trimmed by 0 bases and J by 3 bases, leaving 3 bases between them. The CDR3 sequence is 13 residues long.

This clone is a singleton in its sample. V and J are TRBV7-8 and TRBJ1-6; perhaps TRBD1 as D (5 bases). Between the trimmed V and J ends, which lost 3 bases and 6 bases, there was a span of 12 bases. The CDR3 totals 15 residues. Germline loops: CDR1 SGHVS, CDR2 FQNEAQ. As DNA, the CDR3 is TGTGCCAGCAGCTTCGCCAGGGAGGTTAATTCACCCCTCCACTTT. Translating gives CASSFAREVNSPLHF. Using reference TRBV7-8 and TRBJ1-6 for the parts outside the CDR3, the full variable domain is GAGVSQSPRYKVAKRGQDVALRCDPISGHVSLFWYQQALGQGPEFLTYFQNEAQLDKSGLPSDRFFAERPEGSVSTLKIQRTQQEDSAVYLCASSFAREVNSPLHFGNGTRLTVT.

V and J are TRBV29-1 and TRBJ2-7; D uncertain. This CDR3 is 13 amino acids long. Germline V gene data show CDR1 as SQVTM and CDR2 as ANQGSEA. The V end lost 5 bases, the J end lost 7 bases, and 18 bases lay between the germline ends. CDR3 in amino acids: CSVRDGDYREQYF. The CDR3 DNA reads TGCAGCGTTCGCGACGGAGATTATAGAGAGCAGTACTTC.

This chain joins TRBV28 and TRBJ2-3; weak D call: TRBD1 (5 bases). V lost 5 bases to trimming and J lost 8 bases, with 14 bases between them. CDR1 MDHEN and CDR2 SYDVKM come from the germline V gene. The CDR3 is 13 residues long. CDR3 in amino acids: CASSPSGMRTQYF. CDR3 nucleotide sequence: TGTGCCAGCAGTCCCTCAGGGATGCGTACGCAGTATTTT.

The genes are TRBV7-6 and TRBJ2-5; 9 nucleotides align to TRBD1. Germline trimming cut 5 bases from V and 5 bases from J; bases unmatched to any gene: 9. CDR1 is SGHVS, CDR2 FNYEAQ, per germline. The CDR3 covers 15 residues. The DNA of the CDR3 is TGTGCCAGCAGCCAAATCAGGACAGGGGTTGAGACCCAGTACTTC. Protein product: CASSQIRTGVETQYF.

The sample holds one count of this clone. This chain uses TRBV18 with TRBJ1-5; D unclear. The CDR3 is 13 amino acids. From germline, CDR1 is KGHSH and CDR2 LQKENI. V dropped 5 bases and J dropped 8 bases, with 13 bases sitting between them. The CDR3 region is CASSVGQLEPQHF. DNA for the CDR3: TGTGCCAGCTCAGTCGGGCAACTAGAGCCCCAGCATTTT.

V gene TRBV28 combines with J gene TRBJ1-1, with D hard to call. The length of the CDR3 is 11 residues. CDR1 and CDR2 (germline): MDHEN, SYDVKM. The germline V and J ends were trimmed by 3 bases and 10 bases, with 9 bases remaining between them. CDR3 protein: CASSFRWLAFF. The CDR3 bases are TGTGCCAGCAGTTTCAGGTGGTTAGCTTTCTTT.

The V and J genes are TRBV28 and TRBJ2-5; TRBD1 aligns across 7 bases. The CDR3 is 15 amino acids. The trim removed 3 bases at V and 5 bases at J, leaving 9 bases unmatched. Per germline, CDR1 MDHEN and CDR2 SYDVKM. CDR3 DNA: TGTGCCAGCAGTTTTTTGACAGGGAGTGGGGAGACCCAGTACTTC. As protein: CASSFLTGSGETQYF.

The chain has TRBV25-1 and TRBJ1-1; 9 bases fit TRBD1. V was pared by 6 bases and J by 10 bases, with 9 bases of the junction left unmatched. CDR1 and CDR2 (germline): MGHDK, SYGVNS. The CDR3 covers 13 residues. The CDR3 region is CASRDRGLGLAFF. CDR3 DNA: TGTGCCAGCAGGGACAGGGGTTTAGGTCTAGCTTTCTTT.